Listed here are 32 T cell receptor beta chains from one sample, sequenced in a study of blood T cell repertoires in COVID-19. Method: immunoSEQ multiplex PCR; TCRdb's copy keeps in-frame clones and lacks some. The table has about 190,000 clones, approximately 85% seen once; the top ten hold 5.1%. The sequenced sample was peripheral blood. These receptors were obtained from a woman aged 70-85 years with active or convalescent COVID-19.

This clone was seen only once. The V gene is TRBV28, the J gene TRBJ1-2, with TRBD1 identical over 8 bases. The germline gives CDR1 MDHEN, CDR2 SYDVKM. The V and J ends lost 6 bases and 4 bases, in that order; junction bases with no gene match: 4. The CDR3 runs 13 residues. CDR3 residues: CASRTGGIYGYTF. The CDR3, as DNA: TGTGCCAGCAGAACAGGGGGAATCTATGGCTACACCTTC.

The chain links TRBV6-6 to TRBJ2-1; 13 bases are shared with TRBD2. V lost 5 bases, J lost 2 bases, and 3 bases stayed unmatched. The CDR3 totals 16 residues. Germline CDR1 is MNHNY and CDR2 is SVGAGI (reference sequence). CDR3 sequence (DNA): TGTGCCAGCAGTACTAGCGGGAGGGTGACCTACAATGAGCAGTTCTTC. This sequence encodes CASSTSGRVTYNEQFF.

This chain links TRBV9 with TRBJ2-2, with D possibly TRBD1 on 6 matching bases. Germline CDR1 is SGDLS and CDR2 is YYNGEE. V lost 5 bases and J lost 4, with 15 bases in between. There are 15 residues in the CDR3. The CDR3 here is CASSPQQGLTGELFF. The CDR3, as DNA: TGTGCCAGCAGTCCCCAACAGGGTCTCACCGGGGAGCTGTTTTTT.

Concerning this clone: Germline and junction disagree at one end, which may indicate a read error. This chain links TRBV4-1 with TRBJ2-1; 8 positions agree with TRBD1. Germline CDR1 MGHRA, CDR2 YSYEKL. The length of the CDR3 is 13 residues. The CDR3 reads CASSQDPAGGRIF. The CDR3 DNA is TGCGCCAGCAGCCAAGATCCCGCAGGGGGCAGGATCTTC.

This clone was found a few times. Written as DNA, the CDR3 is TGTGCCAGCAGCCAAGACGGGACAGGGGGCAGAGGGGAGCTGTTTTTT. As protein: CASSQDGTGGRGELFF. J is TRBJ2-2 and V is TRBV3-1 (or the pseudogene TRBV3-2), with 12 nucleotides matching TRBD1. Germline V lookup: CDR1 LGHDT, CDR2 YNNKEL (reference sequence). CDR3 length: 16 residues. Losses at the gene ends were 0 bases for V and 8 bases for J; bases not matched to a gene: 4.

This clone was detected only once. For the CDR3, the DNA is TGTGCCAGCACTACACAGGTCAGCAATGAGCAGTTCTTC. Amino acid sequence: CASTTQVSNEQFF. The rearrangement uses TRBV27 and TRBJ2-1; TRBD1 might be the D (5 bases). This CDR3 is built from 13 residues. The ends were cut back, 7 bases at V and 6 bases at J, with 13 bases in the middle. Germline V gene data show CDR1 as MNHEY and CDR2 as SMNVEV (reference sequence).

The rearrangement uses TRBV12-3 or TRBV12-4 and TRBJ1-3; D gene uncertain. V lost 6 bases to trimming and J lost 1 base, with 4 bases between them. The CDR3 is 12 residues long. The CDR3 DNA follows: TGTGCCAGCAGCCATTCTGGAAACACCATATATTTT. Its protein is CASSHSGNTIYF.

The V and J genes are TRBV2 and TRBJ2-1; D perhaps matches TRBD2 (8 bases). This CDR3 is built from 16 residues. V gave up 3 bases and J gave up 7 bases, with 19 bases separating them. In germline, CDR1 is SNHLY, CDR2 FYNNEI. The CDR3 region is CASSERQGLGPNEQFF. CDR3 sequence (DNA): TGTGCCAGCAGTGAGAGACAGGGACTAGGGCCTAATGAGCAGTTCTTC.

This chain links TRBV6-6 with TRBJ2-7; D is ambiguous. The germline gives CDR1 MNHNY, CDR2 SVGAGI (reference sequence). CDR3 length equals 12 residues. V was clipped by 6 bases and J by 4 bases, with 10 bases between them. Here the CDR3 reads CASRPSSYEQYF. The CDR3 DNA follows: TGTGCCAGCAGACCCTCTAGTTACGAGCAGTACTTC.

This chain uses TRBV5-1 with TRBJ2-7; no reliable D call. Looked up from germline, CDR1 is SGHRS and CDR2 is YFSETQ. V lost 2 bases, J lost 6 bases, and 9 bases lay in between. The CDR3 is 12 residues long. In DNA form, the CDR3 reads TGCGCCAGCAGCTTCGGTCAGGCCGAGCAGTACTTC. Translating it yields CASSFGQAEQYF.

The chain uses TRBV5-6 and TRBJ2-7; tentatively, D is TRBD2 (5 bases). Trimming removed 2 bases from V and 0 bases from J, with 15 bases in between. CDR3 length: 16 amino acids. Germline assignment: CDR1 SGHDT and CDR2 YYEEEE. In DNA form, the CDR3 reads TGTGCCAGCAGCTTCTTTGGGAGCAGGAGCTCCTACGAGCAGTACTTC. Protein sequence: CASSFFGSRSSYEQYF.

The CDR3 spells CAWSAGIYGNQPQHF. CDR3 bases: TGTGCCTGGAGTGCAGGGATCTACGGCAATCAGCCCCAGCATTTT. This chain links TRBV30 with TRBJ1-5; a weak D match, TRBD1 (5 bases). CDR3 size: 15 residues. Germline CDR1 reads GTSNPN; CDR2 reads SVGIG (reference sequence). Trimming stripped 1 base from V and 2 bases from J, with 12 bases between.

This chain joins TRBV5-4 and TRBJ2-2, with TRBD2 matching 7 bases. The CDR3 has 15 amino acids. Germline V gives CDR1 SGHNT, CDR2 YYREEE (reference sequence). The V segment lost 0 bases and the J segment 8 bases; nucleotides outside the gene matches: 7. The CDR3: CASSLAGRAVGELFF. The CDR3 DNA reads TGTGCCAGCAGCTTGGCGGGGAGGGCGGTAGGGGAGCTGTTTTTT.

A single count supports this clone. This chain joins TRBV7-9 and TRBJ2-3; 8 bases match TRBD2. J was trimmed by 7 bases and V by 2 bases; bases with no gene match: 11. Germline CDR1 and CDR2: SEHNR and FQNEAQ (reference sequence). The CDR3 spans 16 residues. The CDR3 loop is CASSLTAGGPANTQYF. Written as DNA, the CDR3 is TGTGCCAGCAGCTTAACGGCGGGAGGACCTGCAAATACGCAGTATTTT. The variable domain in full, with the rest retrieved from reference TRBV7-9 and TRBJ2-3, is DTGVSQNPRHKITKRGQNVTFRCDPISEHNRLYWYRQTLGQGPEFLTYFQNEAQLEKSRLLSDRFSAERPKGSFSTLEIQRTEQGDSAMYLCASSLTAGGPANTQYFGPGTRLTVL.

The chain has TRBV7-3 and TRBJ2-5, with 8 bases identical to TRBD2. V dropped 5 bases and J dropped 4; count of bases not matched to a gene: 9. Germline CDR1 reads SGHTA; CDR2 reads FQGTGA. The CDR3 has 15 residues. CDR3 DNA sequence: TGTGCCAGCAGCCCCACCGGCCTAGCGGGAGAGACCCAGTACTTC. This sequence encodes CASSPTGLAGETQYF.

This chain uses TRBV5-1 with TRBJ1-2; maybe TRBD1 (6 bases). V was shortened by 4 bases and J by 4 bases, with 14 bases between the two germline ends. The CDR3 consists of 14 residues. The germline CDR1 and CDR2 sequences are SGHRS and YFSETQ. The CDR3 nucleotides read TGCGCCAGCAGCGCTGGGGGCGCGACCTATGGCTACACCTTC. Translation: CASSAGGATYGYTF.

The chain carries TRBV7-3 and TRBJ2-5; the match to TRBD2 covers 8 bases. The germline CDR1 and CDR2 sequences are SGHTA and FQGTGA. The V segment lost 1 base and the J segment 5 bases; nucleotides outside the gene matches: 6. The CDR3 extends over 15 amino acids. CDR3 in amino acids: CASSLMGRGGETQYF. Written as DNA, the CDR3 is TGTGCCAGCAGCTTAATGGGTCGGGGGGGCGAGACCCAGTACTTC.

The chain recombines TRBV6-5 with TRBJ2-7; TRBD1 matches at 9 bases. The CDR3 is 15 amino acids. CDR1 is MNHEY and CDR2 is SVGAGI in the germline V gene. Trimming at V came to 4 bases and at J to 4 bases, leaving 8 bases not matched to a gene. The CDR3: CASSSRTGETYEQYF. In DNA form, the CDR3 reads TGTGCCAGCAGTTCCAGGACAGGGGAAACTTACGAGCAGTACTTC.

V and J are TRBV27 and TRBJ2-7; D possibly corresponds to TRBD2 (6 bases). The CDR3 loop spans 13 amino acids. Trimming cost V 5 bases and J 3 bases, with 11 bases left between them. Germline CDR1 MNHEY, CDR2 SMNVEV (reference sequence). Here the CDR3 DNA reads TGTGCCAGCAGTCTGGGACTTAGCTACGAGCAGTACTTC. Translated: CASSLGLSYEQYF.

The chain is built from TRBV7-9 and TRBJ2-1; 8 bases are a match to TRBD1. This CDR3 comprises 14 residues. The V segment lost 1 base and the J segment 9 bases; nucleotides outside the gene matches: 5. Germline CDR1 is SEHNR and CDR2 is FQNEAQ (reference sequence). This CDR3 reads CASSLVAGGGEQFF. The CDR3 DNA follows: TGTGCCAGCAGCTTAGTGGCAGGGGGCGGTGAGCAGTTCTTC.

The chain is built from TRBV7-2 and TRBJ2-1; 10 bases fit TRBD2. The CDR3 loop spans 16 amino acids. Trimming cost V 2 bases and J 9 bases; bases outside gene matches: 10. Germline V gene lookup returns CDR1 SGHTA and CDR2 FQGNSA. CDR3 loop: CASSLIPSGRWGEQFF. The CDR3 DNA is TGTGCCAGCAGCTTAATACCTAGCGGGAGATGGGGTGAGCAGTTCTTC.

The chain carries TRBV5-4 and TRBJ2-1; TRBD2 matches 10 bases. The CDR3 contains 16 residues. The V gene end was trimmed by 2 bases and the J gene end by 7 bases; junction bases not matched to a gene: 9. In germline, CDR1 is SGHNT, CDR2 YYREEE (reference sequence). CDR3 DNA sequence: TGTGCCAGCAGCTTAACCCCCCGGACTAGCGGTAATGAGCAGTTCTTC. The encoded protein is CASSLTPRTSGNEQFF.

V gene TRBV20-1 combines with J gene TRBJ2-3, with a possible D match to TRBD2 (6 bases). In germline, CDR1 is DFQATT, CDR2 SNEGSKA (reference sequence). The CDR3 length is 14 residues. V lost 3 bases, J lost 2 bases, and 12 bases lay in between. The CDR3 region is CSASLRGYTDTQYF. The CDR3 bases are TGCAGTGCTAGTCTGCGGGGATACACAGATACGCAGTATTTT.

The chain combines TRBV5-1 with TRBJ1-2; tentatively, D is TRBD1 (5 bases). This CDR3 region has 14 residues. V lost 8 bases to trimming and J lost 6 bases, with 20 bases between them. Germline V gene sequence: CDR1 SGHRS, CDR2 YFSETQ. The DNA of the CDR3 is TGCGCCAGTCCAGGGTGGTCTAAAAACAATGGCTACACCTTC. As protein: CASPGWSKNNGYTF.

The chain is built from TRBV5-6 and TRBJ1-5; 7 bases align to TRBD1. After removal of 4 bases from V and 1 base from J, the junction contained 8 bases not matched to a gene. Germline CDR1 reads SGHDT; CDR2 reads YYEEEE. The CDR3 spans 16 residues. In DNA form, the CDR3 reads TGTGCCAGCAGCCGGACTACAGGGGTGAGCAATCAGCCCCAGCATTTT. Translated: CASSRTTGVSNQPQHF.

The chain recombines TRBV3-1 (or the pseudogene TRBV3-2) with TRBJ1-4; D is possibly TRBD1 (5 bases). The CDR3 length is 13 residues. With 0 bases removed from V and 10 bases from J, the gap between germline ends came to 9 bases. From germline, CDR1 is LGHDT and CDR2 YNNKEL (reference sequence). CDR3 protein: CASSQDREGKLFF. The DNA of the CDR3 is TGTGCCAGCAGCCAAGACAGGGAGGGAAAACTGTTTTTT.

This clone was seen only a few times. V is TRBV19 and J is TRBJ1-5; TRBD1 might be the D (5 bases). The CDR3 totals 14 residues. The germline V and J ends were trimmed by 3 bases and 3 bases, with 9 bases remaining between them. Germline CDR1 is LNHDA and CDR2 is SQIVND (reference sequence). CDR3 in amino acids: CASSIPGFNQPQHF. DNA for the CDR3: TGTGCCAGTAGTATCCCAGGGTTCAATCAGCCCCAGCATTTT.

The V call is TRBV5-1, the J call TRBJ2-3; D is undetermined. Looked up from germline, CDR1 is SGHRS and CDR2 is YFSETQ. This CDR3 region has 15 residues. Trimming shortened V by 1 base and J by 0 bases, and 9 bases separated the two germline ends. The CDR3 protein is CASSLIRYSTDTQYF. The DNA of the CDR3 is TGCGCCAGCAGCTTGATCCGGTATAGCACAGATACGCAGTATTTT.

This rearrangement joins TRBV11-3 to TRBJ2-1, with 8 bases matching TRBD1. Germline-derived CDR1 and CDR2 are SGHNT and YENEEA. Trimming cost V 0 bases and J 7 bases; bases outside gene matches: 8. CDR3 length: 16 residues. In DNA form, the CDR3 reads TGTGCCAGCAGCTTAGATCAGGGGGCGAGATCAAATGAGCAGTTCTTC. It is translated as CASSLDQGARSNEQFF.

The V gene is TRBV20-1, the J gene TRBJ2-5; the D is unclear. The germline V gene encodes CDR1 DFQATT and CDR2 SNEGSKA (reference sequence). This CDR3 is 14 amino acids long. The V gene lost 3 bases and the J gene lost 3 bases, with 14 bases spanning the gap. In DNA form, the CDR3 reads TGCAGTGCTAGTACCCCCGGGTTTGAAGAGACCCAGTACTTC. Translating gives CSASTPGFEETQYF.

The chain uses TRBV5-1 and TRBJ1-4; D perhaps matches TRBD1 (6 bases). This CDR3 region has 15 residues. Deletions cut 4 bases from V and 7 bases from J, with 17 bases between. Germline CDR1 and CDR2: SGHRS and YFSETQ. This CDR3 is CASSLRGIEGEKLFF. The DNA of the CDR3 is TGCGCCAGCAGCCTCAGGGGCATCGAGGGTGAAAAACTGTTTTTT.

This rearrangement joins TRBV6-5 to TRBJ2-2, with a weak D call TRBD2 (6 bases). CDR3 length: 14 amino acids. Germline CDR1 and CDR2: MNHEY and SVGAGI. The V end was cut by 5 bases, the J end by 6 bases, with 13 bases between. CDR3 amino acids: CASSKTRAAGELFF. The CDR3 nucleotides read TGTGCCAGCAGTAAGACTAGGGCGGCCGGGGAGCTGTTTTTT.